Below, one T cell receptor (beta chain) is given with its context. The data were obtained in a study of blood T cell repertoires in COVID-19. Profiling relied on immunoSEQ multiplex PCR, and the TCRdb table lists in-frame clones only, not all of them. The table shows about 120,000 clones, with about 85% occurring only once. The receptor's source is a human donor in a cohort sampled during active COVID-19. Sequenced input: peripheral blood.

The CDR3 DNA reads TGTGCCAGCAGCCACCGGAGGGCAGCTATCTATGGCTACACCTTC. It is translated as CASSHRRAAIYGYTF. This rearrangement joins TRBV7-9 to TRBJ1-2; D gene uncertain. From germline, CDR1 is SEHNR and CDR2 FQNEAQ (reference sequence). Trimming stripped 5 bases from V and 4 bases from J, with 17 bases between. The CDR3 contains 15 residues.